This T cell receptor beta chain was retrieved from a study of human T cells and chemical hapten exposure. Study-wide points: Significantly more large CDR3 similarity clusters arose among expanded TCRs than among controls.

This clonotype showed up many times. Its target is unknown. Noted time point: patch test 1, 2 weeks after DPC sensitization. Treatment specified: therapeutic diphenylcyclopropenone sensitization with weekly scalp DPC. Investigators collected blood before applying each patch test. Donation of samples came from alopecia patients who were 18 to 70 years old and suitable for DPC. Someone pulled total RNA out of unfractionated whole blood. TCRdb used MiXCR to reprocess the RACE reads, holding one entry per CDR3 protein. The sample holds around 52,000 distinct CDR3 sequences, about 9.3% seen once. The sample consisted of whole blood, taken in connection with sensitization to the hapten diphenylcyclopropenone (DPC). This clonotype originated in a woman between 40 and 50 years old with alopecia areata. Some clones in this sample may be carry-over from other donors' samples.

CDR3 in DNA: TGTGCCGGTAAGGGGGCAGGGGCAGGTGAAGCTTTCTTT. Translating gives CAGKGAGAGEAFF. This sequence joins TRBV6-1 and TRBJ1-1; TRBD1 matches 7 bases. CDR3 length: 13 residues. The germline gives CDR1 MNHNS, CDR2 SASEGT. V was pared by 11 bases and J by 7 bases, with 13 bases of the junction left unmatched.